This is a list of T cell receptor beta chains from one sample in a study of blood T cell repertoires in COVID-19. Using immunoSEQ multiplex PCR, the repertoire was profiled, and TCRdb retains in-frame clones only, with some absent. The sample gives roughly 140,000 clones, 80% to 90% of which show up once; roughly 8.4% is in the top ten. Input material: peripheral blood. These receptors were taken from a human donor with acute or convalescent COVID-19. The donor label of this sample is uncertain. Both conserved end residues are part of each CDR3. The D gene is left open where the match is weak. Expanded clones are given a class, and other clones once, few, many or no size at all.

-	TRBJ1-6	TRBD1	TRBV19	TGTGCCAGTACGGACAGGGGAGGTTCACCCCTCCACTTT	CASTDRGGSPLHF
-	TRBJ1-2	TRBD1	TRBV7-9	TGTGCCGGTACAGGGGGTACTTACTATGGCTACACCTTC	CAGTGGTYYGYTF
-	TRBJ2-7	TRBD1	TRBV27	TGTGCCAGCAGGCCGGGACAGGGAACCTACGAGCAGTACTTC	CASRPGQGTYEQYF
-	TRBJ2-1	-	TRBV7-3	TGTGCCAGCAGCTCAGGTGGCGGGGTGAATGAGCAGTTCTTC	CASSSGGGVNEQFF
-	TRBJ1-1	-	TRBV9	TGTGCCAGCAGCGTAGCGGTGAACACTGAAGCTTTCTTT	CASSVAVNTEAFF
once	TRBJ1-4	TRBD1	TRBV19	TGTGCCAGTAGTATTCTGGGACAGGGGACTGAAAAACTGTTTTTT	CASSILGQGTEKLFF
once	TRBJ1-5	TRBD1	TRBV11-2	TGTGCCAGCAGCTTAGACCAGGGGGGCAATCAGCCCCAGCATTTT	CASSLDQGGNQPQHF
once	TRBJ1-2	TRBD1	TRBV6-5	TGTGCCAGCAGTTACGGGGCAGGGGGCCTTAGTGGCTACACCTTC	CASSYGAGGLSGYTF
-	TRBJ2-1	-	TRBV29-1	TGCAGCGTTGAAGGGACTAAGCCAAATGAGCAGTTCTTC	CSVEGTKPNEQFF
-	TRBJ1-1	-	TRBV27	TGTGCCAGCAGTCCAAAATACAGGGTCACTGAAGCTTTCTTT	CASSPKYRVTEAFF
-	TRBJ2-5	-	TRBV7-9	TGTGCCAGCATTAAGGGAGAAGAGACCCAGTACTTC	CASIKGEETQYF
-	TRBJ2-4	-	TRBV7-8	TGTGCCAGCAGCTTTGGGGGACTTGGCAAAAACATTCAGTACTTC	CASSFGGLGKNIQYF
-	TRBJ2-3	TRBD2	TRBV7-9	TGTGCCAGCAGCTATCTAGCGGGGGGGAAAGATACGCAGTATTTT	CASSYLAGGKDTQYF
-	TRBJ1-5	-	TRBV5-1	TGCGCCAGCAGCTTGACAGGGCAGGGTAGTCAGCCCCAGCATTTT	CASSLTGQGSQPQHF
once	TRBJ2-2	-	TRBV6-5	TGTGCCAGCAGTTACTCGGCAGGGGAAACCGGGGAGCTGTTTTTT	CASSYSAGETGELFF
-	TRBJ2-7	-	TRBV24-1	TGTGCCACCAGTGATTCCCGGTCCTACGAGCAGTACTTC	CATSDSRSYEQYF
-	TRBJ2-1	TRBD2	TRBV10-1	TGCGCCAGCAACCCCGGGGGGGCCTACAATGAGCAGTTCTTC	CASNPGGAYNEQFF
-	TRBJ2-6	-	TRBV21-1	TGTGCCAGCAGCAAAGTTTGGGACAGGTCGATTGGGGCCAACGTCCTGACTTTC	CASSKVWDRSIGANVLTF
-	TRBJ2-5	TRBD1	TRBV5-1	TGCGCCAGCAGCGGGAACAGGGGGAGTGAGACCCAGTACTTC	CASSGNRGSETQYF
few	TRBJ2-1	TRBD1	TRBV5-1	TGCGCCAGCACCCCCGGACAGGGTCGATACAATGAGCAGTTCTTC	CASTPGQGRYNEQFF
-	TRBJ2-5	TRBD1	TRBV25-1	TGTGCCAGCAGTGAATTCACAGGGGGAGAGACCCAGTACTTC	CASSEFTGGETQYF
-	TRBJ1-6	TRBD1	TRBV5-4	TGTGCCAGCAGCTTGGCAGGGGGAAGTTCACCCCTCCACTTT	CASSLAGGSSPLHF
-	TRBJ1-3	-	TRBV7-9	TGTGCCAGCAGCTTAGGGGGGGGACGCACCTCTGGAAACACCATATATTTT	CASSLGGGRTSGNTIYF
-	TRBJ1-3	-	TRBV9	TGTGCCAGCAGCGTAGCCCCGGGGAGAAACACCATATATTTT	CASSVAPGRNTIYF
-	TRBJ2-1	TRBD2	TRBV11-2	TGTGCCAGCAGCTTAGTTATTAGCGGGGTCGGGGAGCAGTTCTTC	CASSLVISGVGEQFF
many	TRBJ2-7	-	TRBV10-3	TGTGCCATTGCACCGACAGGCCTCTACGAGCAGTACTTC	CAIAPTGLYEQYF
-	TRBJ1-5	TRBD1	TRBV19	TGTGCCAGTAGTACCAGGGGGCGTCAGCCCCAGCATTTT	CASSTRGRQPQHF
-	TRBJ1-4	TRBD1	TRBV6-1	TGTGCCAGCAGTGAATGGGTGACAGGGGGTAGGGGGGAAAAACTGTTTTTT	CASSEWVTGGRGEKLFF
-	TRBJ2-1	-	TRBV7-8	TGTGCCAGCAGCTTAGCCAGGGCCCTCTACAATGAGCAGTTCTTC	CASSLARALYNEQFF
-	TRBJ2-1	TRBD2	TRBV3-1/TRBV3-2	TGTGCCAGCAGACAGTCTAGCGGGGGGATCTCCTACAATGAGCAGTTCTTC	CASRQSSGGISYNEQFF
once	TRBJ2-4	TRBD1	TRBV6-5	TGTGCCAGCAGTCTCCAGAGGGGGCGAAACATTCAGTACTTC	CASSLQRGRNIQYF
once	TRBJ1-3	-	TRBV10-1	TGCGCCAGCAACCTTCCGACAGGCGTCTCTGGAAACACCATATATTTT	CASNLPTGVSGNTIYF
-	TRBJ1-5	-	TRBV4-1	TGCGCCAGCAGCCAGGAACCTTCGACAGGCAATCAGCCCCAGCATTTT	CASSQEPSTGNQPQHF
-	TRBJ2-1	TRBD1	TRBV4-2	TGTGCCAGCAGCCAGTATCCGGGACAGGGTTCGTACAATGAGCAGTTCTTC	CASSQYPGQGSYNEQFF
-	TRBJ2-2	TRBD1	TRBV4-1	TGCGCCAGCAGCCTACAGGGGGCGTCGAACACCGGGGAGCTGTTTTTT	CASSLQGASNTGELFF
-	TRBJ2-1	TRBD1	TRBV4-2	TGTGCCAGCAGCCAAGTAGGACAGGGCGAGAATGAGCAGTTCTTC	CASSQVGQGENEQFF
-	TRBJ1-3	-	TRBV14	TGTGCCAGCAGCCAACTAGGGGTTACTGGAAACACCATATATTTT	CASSQLGVTGNTIYF
-	TRBJ2-3	-	TRBV5-5	TGTGCCAGCAGCTTGGTACAGGGTAAAGATACGCAGTATTTT	CASSLVQGKDTQYF
-	TRBJ1-5	TRBD1	TRBV6-2/TRBV6-3	TGTGCCAGCAGTTACTCCGAACAGGGGAGTGGGCCCCAGCATTTT	CASSYSEQGSGPQHF
-	TRBJ1-2	-	TRBV12-3/TRBV12-4	TGTGCCAGCAGTTTGGGAGTAGGCTATGGCTACACCTTC	CASSLGVGYGYTF
-	TRBJ2-1	TRBD2	TRBV24-1	TGTGCCACCAGTGATTGGGAGGCGGGGGGTTACAATGAGCAGTTCTTC	CATSDWEAGGYNEQFF
-	TRBJ1-2	-	TRBV5-1	TGCGCCAGCAGCTTGGTGTTCCCTTCGTATGGCTACACCTTC	CASSLVFPSYGYTF
few	TRBJ1-1	TRBD1	TRBV7-9	TGTGCCAGCAGTCAGGGGCAGGGGGTGTTTATTGAAGCTTTCTTT	CASSQGQGVFIEAFF
-	TRBJ1-3	-	TRBV18	TGTGCCAGCTCACGCATCCCTGGAAGGGGCTCTGGAAACACCATATATTTT	CASSRIPGRGSGNTIYF
once	TRBJ1-1	TRBD1	TRBV15	TGTGCCACCAGCCCCCGGACAGGGGTGAACACTGAAGCTTTCTTT	CATSPRTGVNTEAFF
-	TRBJ1-6	TRBD1	TRBV5-4	TGTGCCAGCAGCTTACAGGGGGCGCGCAATTCACCCCTCCACTTT	CASSLQGARNSPLHF
-	TRBJ1-3	-	TRBV5-1	TGCGCCAGCAGCTCCGGACGGCCCGGGGACACCATATATTTT	CASSSGRPGDTIYF
-	TRBJ2-7	-	TRBV11-2	TGTGCCAGCAGCCTTTTATCCTACGAGCAGTACTTC	CASSLLSYEQYF
many	TRBJ2-3	TRBD2	TRBV10-1	TGCGCCAGCAGTCAAGCGGGGGGCCCGGATACGCAGTATTTT	CASSQAGGPDTQYF
once	TRBJ2-1	TRBD2	TRBV6-2/TRBV6-3	TGTGCCAGCAGTTACGTTGGTAGCGGGGGTCTTAGCTCCTACAATGAGCAGTTCTTC	CASSYVGSGGLSSYNEQFF